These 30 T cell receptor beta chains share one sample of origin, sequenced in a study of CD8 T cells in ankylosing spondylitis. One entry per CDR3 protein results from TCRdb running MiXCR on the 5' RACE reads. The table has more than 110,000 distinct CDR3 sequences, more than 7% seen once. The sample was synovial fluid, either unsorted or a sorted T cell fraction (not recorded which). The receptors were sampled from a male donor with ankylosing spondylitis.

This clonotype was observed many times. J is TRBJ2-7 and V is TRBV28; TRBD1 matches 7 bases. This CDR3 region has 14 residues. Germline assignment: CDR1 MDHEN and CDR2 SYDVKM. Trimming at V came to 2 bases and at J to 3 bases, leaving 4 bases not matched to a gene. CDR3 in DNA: TGTGCCAGCAGTTTAACAGGGGAACGCTACGAGCAGTACTTC. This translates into CASSLTGERYEQYF.

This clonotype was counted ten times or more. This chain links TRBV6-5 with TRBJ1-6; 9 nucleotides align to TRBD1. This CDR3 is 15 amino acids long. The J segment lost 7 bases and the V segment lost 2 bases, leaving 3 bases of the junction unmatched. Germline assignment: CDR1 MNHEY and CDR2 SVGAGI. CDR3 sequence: CASSYDGTGNSPLHF. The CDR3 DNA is TGTGCCAGCAGTTACGATGGGACAGGGAATTCACCCCTCCACTTT.

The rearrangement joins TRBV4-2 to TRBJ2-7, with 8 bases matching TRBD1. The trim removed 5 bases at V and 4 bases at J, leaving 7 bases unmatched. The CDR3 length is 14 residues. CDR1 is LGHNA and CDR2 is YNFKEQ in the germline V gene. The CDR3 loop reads CASSIWTGKYEQYF. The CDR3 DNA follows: TGTGCCAGCAGCATCTGGACAGGGAAATACGAGCAGTACTTC.

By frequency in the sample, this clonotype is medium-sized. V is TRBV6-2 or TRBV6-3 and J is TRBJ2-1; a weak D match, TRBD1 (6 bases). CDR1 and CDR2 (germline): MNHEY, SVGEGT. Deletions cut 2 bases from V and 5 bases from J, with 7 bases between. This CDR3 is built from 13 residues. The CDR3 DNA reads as TGTGCCAGCAGTTACCGGGACAACAATGAGCAGTTCTTC. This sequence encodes CASSYRDNNEQFF.

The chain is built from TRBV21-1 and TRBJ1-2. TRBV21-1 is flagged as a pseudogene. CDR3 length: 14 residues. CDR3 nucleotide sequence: TGTGCCAGCAGTTTAGGCCTAGTCTGCTATGGCTACACCTTC. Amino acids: CASSLGLVCYGYTF.

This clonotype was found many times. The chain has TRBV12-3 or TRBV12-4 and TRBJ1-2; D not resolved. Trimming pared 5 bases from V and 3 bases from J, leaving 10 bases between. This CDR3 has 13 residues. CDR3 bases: TGTGCCAGCAGTCTGGGCCATGACTATGGCTACACCTTC. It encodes CASSLGHDYGYTF.

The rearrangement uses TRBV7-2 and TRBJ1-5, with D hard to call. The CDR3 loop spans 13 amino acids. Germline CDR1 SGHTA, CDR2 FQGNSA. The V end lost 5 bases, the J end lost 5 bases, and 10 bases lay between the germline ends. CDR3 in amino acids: CASSVAVDQPQHF. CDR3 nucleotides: TGTGCCAGCAGCGTCGCGGTCGATCAGCCCCAGCATTTT.

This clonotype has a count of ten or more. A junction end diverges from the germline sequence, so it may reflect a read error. This CDR3 is CASSSTGNSEQYF. CDR3 DNA: TGTGCTAGCAGCTCGACAGGGAATAGCGAGCAGTACTTC. V and J are TRBV7-7 and TRBJ2-7; 7 nucleotides agree with TRBD1. Germline CDR1 is SSHAT and CDR2 is FNYEAQ (reference sequence). The CDR3 totals 13 residues.

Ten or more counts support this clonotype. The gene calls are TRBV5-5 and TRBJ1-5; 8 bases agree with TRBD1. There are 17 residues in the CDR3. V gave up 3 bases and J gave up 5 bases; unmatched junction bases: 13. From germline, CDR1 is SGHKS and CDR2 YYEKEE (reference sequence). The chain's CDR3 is CASSSQQGDPFDQPQHF. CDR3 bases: TGTGCCAGCAGCTCGCAACAGGGGGACCCTTTTGATCAGCCCCAGCATTTT.

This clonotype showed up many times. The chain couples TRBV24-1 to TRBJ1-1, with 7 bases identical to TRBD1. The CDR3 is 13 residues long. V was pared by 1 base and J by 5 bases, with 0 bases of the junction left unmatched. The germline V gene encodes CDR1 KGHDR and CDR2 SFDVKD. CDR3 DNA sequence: TGTGCCACCAGTGATTTCAGGGGGACTGAAGCTTTCTTT. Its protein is CATSDFRGTEAFF.

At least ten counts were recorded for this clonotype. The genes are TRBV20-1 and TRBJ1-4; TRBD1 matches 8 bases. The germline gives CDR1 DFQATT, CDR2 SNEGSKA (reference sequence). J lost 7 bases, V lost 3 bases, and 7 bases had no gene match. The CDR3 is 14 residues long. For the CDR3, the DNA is TGCAGTGCTAGGGCCGGGACAGGAGGTGAAAAACTGTTTTTT. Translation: CSARAGTGGEKLFF.

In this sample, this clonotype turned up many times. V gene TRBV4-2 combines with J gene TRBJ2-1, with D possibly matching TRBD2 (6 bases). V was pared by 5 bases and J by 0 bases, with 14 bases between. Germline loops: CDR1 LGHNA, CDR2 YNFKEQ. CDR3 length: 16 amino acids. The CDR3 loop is CASSGAGLTSYNEQFF. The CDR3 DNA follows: TGTGCCAGCAGCGGAGCCGGACTAACCTCCTACAATGAGCAGTTCTTC.

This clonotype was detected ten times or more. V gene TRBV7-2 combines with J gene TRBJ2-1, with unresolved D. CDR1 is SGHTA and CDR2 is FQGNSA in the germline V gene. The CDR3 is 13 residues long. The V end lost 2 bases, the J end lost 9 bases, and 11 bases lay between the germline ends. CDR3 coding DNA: TGTGCCAGCAGCTTACGGCGTAGCAGTGAGCAGTTCTTC. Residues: CASSLRRSSEQFF.

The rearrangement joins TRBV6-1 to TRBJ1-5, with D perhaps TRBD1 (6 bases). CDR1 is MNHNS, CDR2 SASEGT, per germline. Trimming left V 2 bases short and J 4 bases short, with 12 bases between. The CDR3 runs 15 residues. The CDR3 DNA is TGTGCCAGCAGTGAATTGGGGGCAGCTAATCAGCCCCAGCATTTT. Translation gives CASSELGAANQPQHF.

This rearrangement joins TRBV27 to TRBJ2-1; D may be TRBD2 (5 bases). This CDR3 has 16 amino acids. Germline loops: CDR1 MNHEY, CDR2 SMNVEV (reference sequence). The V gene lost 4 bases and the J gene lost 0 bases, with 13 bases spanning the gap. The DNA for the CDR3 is TGTGCCAGCAGTTCCCGTAAGCGGAGCTCCTACAATGAGCAGTTCTTC. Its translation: CASSSRKRSSYNEQFF.

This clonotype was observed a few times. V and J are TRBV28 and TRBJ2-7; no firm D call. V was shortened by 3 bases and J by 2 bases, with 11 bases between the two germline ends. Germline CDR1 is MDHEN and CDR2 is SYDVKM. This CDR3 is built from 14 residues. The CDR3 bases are TGTGCCAGCAGTTTCCCGGGTTACACCTACGAGCAGTACTTC. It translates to CASSFPGYTYEQYF.

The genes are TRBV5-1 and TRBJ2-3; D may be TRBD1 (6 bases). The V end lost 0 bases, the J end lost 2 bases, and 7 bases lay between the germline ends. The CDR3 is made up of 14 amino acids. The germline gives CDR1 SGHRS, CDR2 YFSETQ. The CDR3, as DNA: TGCGCCAGCAGCTTGGAGGGACACACAGATACGCAGTATTTT. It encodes CASSLEGHTDTQYF.

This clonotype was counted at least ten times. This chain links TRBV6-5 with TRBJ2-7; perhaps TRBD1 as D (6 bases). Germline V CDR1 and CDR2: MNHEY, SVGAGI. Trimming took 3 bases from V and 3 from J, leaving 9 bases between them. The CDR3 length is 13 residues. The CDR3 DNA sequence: TGTGCCAGCAGTTATGGGACATTCTACGAGCAGTACTTC. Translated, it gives CASSYGTFYEQYF.

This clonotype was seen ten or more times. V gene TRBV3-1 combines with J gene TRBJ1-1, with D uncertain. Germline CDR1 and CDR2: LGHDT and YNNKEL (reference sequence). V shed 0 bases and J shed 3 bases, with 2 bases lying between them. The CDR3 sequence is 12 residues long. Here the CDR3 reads CASSQDHTEAFF. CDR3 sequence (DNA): TGTGCCAGCAGCCAAGACCACACTGAAGCTTTCTTT.

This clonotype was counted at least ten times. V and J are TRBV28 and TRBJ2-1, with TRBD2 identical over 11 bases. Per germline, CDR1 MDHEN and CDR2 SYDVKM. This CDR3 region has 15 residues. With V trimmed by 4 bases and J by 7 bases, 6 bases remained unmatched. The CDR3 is CASSSLAGGKNEQFF. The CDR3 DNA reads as TGTGCCAGCAGTTCCCTAGCGGGAGGAAAGAATGAGCAGTTCTTC.

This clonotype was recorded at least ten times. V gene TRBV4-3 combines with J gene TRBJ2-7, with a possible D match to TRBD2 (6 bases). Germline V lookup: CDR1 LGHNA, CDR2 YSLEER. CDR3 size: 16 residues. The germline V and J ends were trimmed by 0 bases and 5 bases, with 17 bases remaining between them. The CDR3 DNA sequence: TGCGCCAGCAGCCAAGATCTCCGGGAGAAGCTTCACGAGCAGTACTTC. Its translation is CASSQDLREKLHEQYF.

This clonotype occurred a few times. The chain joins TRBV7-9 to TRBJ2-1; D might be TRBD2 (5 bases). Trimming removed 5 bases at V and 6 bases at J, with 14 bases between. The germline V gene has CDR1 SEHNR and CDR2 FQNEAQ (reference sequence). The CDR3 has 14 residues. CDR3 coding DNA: TGTGCCAGCAGCCTAGGGAGCCTTGGCAATGAGCAGTTCTTC. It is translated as CASSLGSLGNEQFF.

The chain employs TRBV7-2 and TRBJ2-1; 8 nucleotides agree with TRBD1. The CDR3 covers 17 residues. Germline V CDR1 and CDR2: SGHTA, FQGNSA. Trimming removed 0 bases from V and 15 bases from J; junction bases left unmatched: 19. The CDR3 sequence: CASSLAPYGRQGQAPFF. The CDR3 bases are TGTGCCAGCAGCTTAGCCCCTTATGGTAGACAGGGGCAGGCCCCGTTCTTC. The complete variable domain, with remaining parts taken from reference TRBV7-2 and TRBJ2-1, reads GAGVSQSPSNKVTEKGKDVELRCDPISGHTALYWYRQSLGQGLEFLIYFQGNSAPDKSGLPSDRFSAERTGGSVSTLTIQRTQQEDSAVYLCASSLAPYGRQGQAPFFGPGTRLTVL.

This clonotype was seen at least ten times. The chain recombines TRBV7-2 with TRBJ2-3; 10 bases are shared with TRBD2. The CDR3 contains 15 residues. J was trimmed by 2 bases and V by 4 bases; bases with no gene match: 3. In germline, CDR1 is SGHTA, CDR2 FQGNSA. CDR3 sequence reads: CASSSSGGDTDTQYF. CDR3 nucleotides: TGTGCCAGCAGCTCGAGCGGGGGGGACACAGATACGCAGTATTTT.

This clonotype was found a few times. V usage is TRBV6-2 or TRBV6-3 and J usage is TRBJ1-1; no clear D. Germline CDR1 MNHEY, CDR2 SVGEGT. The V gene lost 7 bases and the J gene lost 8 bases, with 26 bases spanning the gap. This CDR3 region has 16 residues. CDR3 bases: TGTGCCAGCACTATCTCTTATCGGCGCCCCGCAGCCGAAGCTTTCTTT. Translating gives CASTISYRRPAAEAFF.

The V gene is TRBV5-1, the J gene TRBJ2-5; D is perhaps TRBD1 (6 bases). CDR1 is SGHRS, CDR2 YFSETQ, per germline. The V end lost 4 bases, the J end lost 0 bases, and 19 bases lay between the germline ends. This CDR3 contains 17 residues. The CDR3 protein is CASSLPRGKSNQETQYF. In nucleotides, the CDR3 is TGCGCCAGCAGCCTCCCGAGGGGGAAGAGCAACCAAGAGACCCAGTACTTC.

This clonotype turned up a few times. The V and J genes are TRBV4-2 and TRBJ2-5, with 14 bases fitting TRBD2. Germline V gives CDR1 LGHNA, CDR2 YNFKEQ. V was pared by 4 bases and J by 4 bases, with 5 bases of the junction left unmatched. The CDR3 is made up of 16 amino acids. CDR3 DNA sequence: TGTGCCAGCAGCCTCGGGACTAGCGGGGGTGGAGAGACCCAGTACTTC. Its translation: CASSLGTSGGGETQYF.

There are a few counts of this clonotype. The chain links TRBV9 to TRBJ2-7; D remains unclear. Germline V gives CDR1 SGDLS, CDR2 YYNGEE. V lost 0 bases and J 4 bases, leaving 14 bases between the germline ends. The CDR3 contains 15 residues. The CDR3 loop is CASSVDGGVFYEQYF. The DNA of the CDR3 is TGTGCCAGCAGCGTAGATGGTGGAGTTTTTTACGAGCAGTACTTC.

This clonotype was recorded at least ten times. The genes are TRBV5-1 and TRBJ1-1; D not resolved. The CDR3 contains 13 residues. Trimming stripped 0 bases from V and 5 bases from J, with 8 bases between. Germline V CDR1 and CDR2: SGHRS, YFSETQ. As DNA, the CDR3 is TGCGCCAGCAGCTTGGTCCCTCAAACTGAAGCTTTCTTT. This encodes CASSLVPQTEAFF.

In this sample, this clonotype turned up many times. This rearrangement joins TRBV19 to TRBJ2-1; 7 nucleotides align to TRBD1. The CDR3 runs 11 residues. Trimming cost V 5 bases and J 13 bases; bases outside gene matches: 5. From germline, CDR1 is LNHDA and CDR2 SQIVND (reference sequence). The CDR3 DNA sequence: TGTGCCAGTAGTTGGGACAGACTACAGTTCTTC. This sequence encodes CASSWDRLQFF.